This TCR beta chain was recovered during a study of blood T cell repertoires in COVID-19. Across the whole study: Sources were T cells, B-cell-depleted T cells, or PBMCs; the material itself was cDNA or gDNA.

Repertoires were generated with immunoSEQ multiplex PCR, while TCRdb's copy carries only in-frame clones and drops some. The repertoire holds 250,000 to 300,000 clones, with almost 90% as singletons. This clone has only one observation. CDR3 length equals 15 residues. Germline CDR1 reads MNHEY; CDR2 reads SMNVEV (reference sequence). V was pared by 3 bases and J by 2 bases, with 2 bases of the junction left unmatched. This chain joins TRBV27 and TRBJ2-2; 8 bases match TRBD2. The clonotype was recovered from a woman in her 30s with COVID-19, enrolled during active disease. Sequencing input: peripheral blood. CDR3 nucleotides: TGTGCCAGCAGTTTCAGCGGGGGAAACACCGGGGAGCTGTTTTTT. This sequence encodes CASSFSGGNTGELFF.